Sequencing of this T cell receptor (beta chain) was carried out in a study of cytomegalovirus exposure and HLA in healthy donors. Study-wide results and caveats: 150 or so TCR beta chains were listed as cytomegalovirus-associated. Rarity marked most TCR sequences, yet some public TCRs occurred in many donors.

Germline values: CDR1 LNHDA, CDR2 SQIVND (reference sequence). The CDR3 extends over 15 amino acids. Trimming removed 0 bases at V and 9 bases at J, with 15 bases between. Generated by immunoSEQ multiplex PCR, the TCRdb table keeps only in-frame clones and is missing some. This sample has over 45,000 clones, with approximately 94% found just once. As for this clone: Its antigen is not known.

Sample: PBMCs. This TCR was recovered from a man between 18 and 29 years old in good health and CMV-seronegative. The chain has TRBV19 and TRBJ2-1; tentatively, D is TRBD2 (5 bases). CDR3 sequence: CASSIEDSGWFEQFF. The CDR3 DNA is TGTGCCAGTAGTATAGAGGACTCCGGCTGGTTTGAGCAGTTCTTC.